The 27 T cell receptor beta chains listed next were all sequenced from one sample in a study of Ad26.COV2.S vaccination and SARS-CoV-2 variants. The treatment was: about 20 received Ad26.COV2.S at low or high dose, single or two shots; 5 received placebo; per-sample allocation not given. Sampling took place 63 days after the first vaccine or placebo injection. Sequencing used immunoSEQ multiplex PCR; TCRdb keeps in-frame clones, though not all of them. The sample comprises about 430,000 clones, 90% of which are singletons, and more than 10% rests with the top ten. Source: peripheral blood, taken in a trial of Ad26.COV2.S vaccine versus placebo. The receptors shown here come from a person aged 18-60 years who received the Ad26.COV2.S COVID-19 vaccine or a placebo.

Only a few counts were recorded for this clone. The V gene is TRBV30, the J gene TRBJ1-5, with 7 bases fitting TRBD1. Germline V gives CDR1 GTSNPN, CDR2 SVGIG (reference sequence). The CDR3 extends over 13 amino acids. V trimming: 4 bases; J trimming: 4 bases; junction bases outside the gene matches: 4. In DNA, the CDR3 is TGTGCCTGGACCGACAGGGAAAATCAGCCCCAGCATTTT. Translated: CAWTDRENQPQHF.

This chain joins TRBV7-8 and TRBJ2-1; 8 bases are a match to TRBD1. The germline CDR1 and CDR2 sequences are SGHVS and FQNEAQ. V lost 1 base, J lost 5 bases, and 4 bases stayed unmatched. The CDR3 loop spans 15 amino acids. CDR3 amino acids: CASSLGRTGNNEQFF. The CDR3, as DNA: TGTGCCAGCAGCTTAGGAAGGACAGGGAACAATGAGCAGTTCTTC.

In this sample, this clone turned up once. The chain couples TRBV5-1 to TRBJ2-1; 10 bases agree with TRBD1. The CDR3 runs 16 residues. J gave up 8 bases and V 0 bases, and 8 bases lay outside the gene matches. CDR1 SGHRS and CDR2 YFSETQ come from the germline V gene. The CDR3 coding sequence is TGCGCCAGCAGCTTGGTTGGACAGGGGGTTGGAGATGAGCAGTTCTTC. Translated, it gives CASSLVGQGVGDEQFF. Filled out from reference TRBV5-1 and TRBJ2-1, the complete variable domain reads KAGVTQTPRYLIKTRGQQVTLSCSPISGHRSVSWYQQTPGQGLQFLFEYFSETQRNKGNFPGRFSGRQFSNSRSEMNVSTLELGDSALYLCASSLVGQGVGDEQFFGPGTRLTVL.

The chain combines TRBV3-1 (or the pseudogene TRBV3-2) with TRBJ2-3; 7 nucleotides align to TRBD1. The J segment lost 5 bases and the V segment lost 0 bases, leaving 5 bases of the junction unmatched. The CDR3 runs to 15 residues. The germline V gene encodes CDR1 LGHDT and CDR2 YNNKEL (reference sequence). CDR3 loop: CASSQESGGGDTQYF. For the CDR3, the DNA is TGTGCCAGCAGCCAAGAGTCAGGGGGTGGAGATACGCAGTATTTT.

In its sample, this clone was seen once. The chain uses TRBV27 and TRBJ2-7, with TRBD2 as a possible D gene (6 bases). The V and J ends lost 3 bases and 4 bases respectively, with 13 bases between them. This CDR3 spans 14 amino acids. Looked up from germline, CDR1 is MNHEY and CDR2 is SMNVEV (reference sequence). CDR3 sequence (DNA): TGTGCCAGCAGTTTCGGAGGGCCGTCTTACGAGCAGTACTTC. It yields the protein CASSFGGPSYEQYF.

The chain recombines TRBV6-5 with TRBJ1-4; tentatively, D is TRBD1 (6 bases). The CDR3 is 14 amino acids. The V end was cut by 5 bases, the J end by 11 bases, with 18 bases between. Germline CDR1 and CDR2: MNHEY and SVGAGI. CDR3 amino acids: CASSLNRDTGKLFF. CDR3 sequence (DNA): TGTGCCAGCAGTCTGAACCGGGACACGGGTAAACTGTTTTTT.

This clone came up once. V gene TRBV5-6 combines with J gene TRBJ2-7; D not resolved. Trimming took off 0 bases at V and 4 bases at J, with 5 bases between the two ends. The CDR3 extends over 12 amino acids. Germline CDR1 is SGHDT and CDR2 is YYEEEE. In DNA form, the CDR3 reads TGTGCCAGCAGCTTGGAACAGTACGAGCAGTACTTC. This codes for CASSLEQYEQYF. Full variable domain (missing parts from reference TRBV5-6 and TRBJ2-7): DAGVTQSPTHLIKTRGQQVTLRCSPKSGHDTVSWYQQALGQGPQFIFQYYEEEERQRGNFPDRFSGHQFPNYSSELNVNALLLGDSALYLCASSLEQYEQYFGPGTRLTVT.

The gene calls are TRBV5-5 and TRBJ2-5; TRBD2 matches 7 bases. The CDR3 sequence is 14 residues long. Germline assignment: CDR1 SGHKS and CDR2 YYEKEE (reference sequence). V lost 1 base to trimming and J lost 4 bases; unmatched junction nucleotides: 4. CDR3 protein: CASSLTAGVETQYF. CDR3 nucleotides: TGTGCCAGCAGCTTGACGGCGGGAGTAGAGACCCAGTACTTC.

This rearrangement joins TRBV4-2 to TRBJ2-1; D unclear. CDR3 length equals 17 residues. In germline, CDR1 is LGHNA, CDR2 YNFKEQ. V was cut by 0 bases and J by 7 bases, with 19 bases left in between. The DNA for the CDR3 is TGTGCCAGCAGCCAAGATGTGGGGTTACCTATTACGAATGAGCAGTTCTTC. Amino acid sequence: CASSQDVGLPITNEQFF.

The chain carries TRBV27 and TRBJ2-7; 9 bases line up with TRBD2. The ends lost 5 bases at V and 3 bases at J; junction bases unmatched: 5. This CDR3 region has 14 residues. Germline assignment: CDR1 MNHEY and CDR2 SMNVEV (reference sequence). CDR3 region: CASSKWTSVYEQYF. In DNA, the CDR3 is TGTGCCAGCAGTAAATGGACTAGCGTCTACGAGCAGTACTTC.

This clone has just a few counts. V is TRBV10-3 and J is TRBJ1-3, with TRBD1 matching over 7 bases. The CDR3 is 13 residues long. Germline V CDR1 and CDR2: ENHRY, SYGVKD. V was clipped by 6 bases and J by 3 bases; unmatched bases: 2. Here the CDR3 DNA reads TGTGCCATCAGCGGGACAGATGGAAACACCATATATTTT. It is translated as CAISGTDGNTIYF.

This chain uses TRBV7-2 with TRBJ2-7, with TRBD2 identical over 7 bases. CDR3 length: 13 residues. The V gene's germline CDR1 is SGHTA and CDR2 FQGNSA. J was trimmed by 1 base and V by 9 bases; bases with no gene match: 6. The CDR3 loop reads CASIAGASYEQYF. CDR3 DNA sequence: TGTGCCAGTATAGCGGGCGCGTCCTACGAGCAGTACTTC.

The genes are TRBV4-1 and TRBJ1-1; D is uncertain. The CDR3 is 15 residues long. CDR1 MGHRA and CDR2 YSYEKL come from the germline V gene. V lost 1 base to trimming and J lost 0 bases, with 9 bases between them. The CDR3 protein is CASSQVGDMNTEAFF. CDR3 nucleotide sequence: TGCGCCAGCAGCCAAGTTGGGGATATGAACACTGAAGCTTTCTTT.

With respect to this clone: The sample contains more than one DNA sequence encoding this CDR3. This rearrangement joins TRBV11-3 to TRBJ2-7, with a possible D match to TRBD2 (5 bases). Germline CDR1 reads SGHNT; CDR2 reads YENEEA. Trimming removed 2 bases from V and 3 bases from J, with 8 bases in between. This CDR3 spans 13 amino acids. The DNA of the CDR3 is TGTGCCAGCAGCTTACGTGGGAGCTACGAGCAGTACTTC. Amino acid sequence: CASSLRGSYEQYF.

The V call is TRBV28, the J call TRBJ2-7; D call uncertain. Germline V CDR1 and CDR2: MDHEN, SYDVKM. V dropped 3 bases and J dropped 2 bases, with 8 bases sitting between them. This CDR3 has 13 residues. The CDR3 coding sequence is TGTGCCAGCAGTTTGAACATTCCCTACGAGCAGTACTTC. It is translated as CASSLNIPYEQYF.

This clone came up once. The chain joins TRBV4-3 to TRBJ2-3; TRBD1 or TRBD2 may be the D gene (5 bases each). Trimming removed 5 bases from V and 2 bases from J, with 17 bases in between. The CDR3 has 16 amino acids. Germline CDR1 reads LGHNA; CDR2 reads YSLEER. CDR3 amino acids: CASSSLPGPSTDTQYF. The CDR3, as DNA: TGCGCCAGCAGCTCATTACCGGGACCGTCCACAGATACGCAGTATTTT.

This sequence joins TRBV19 and TRBJ2-7, with TRBD1 matching over 12 bases. V gave up 6 bases and J gave up 7 bases; unmatched junction bases: 16. The CDR3 sequence is 17 residues long. Germline V gene data show CDR1 as LNHDA and CDR2 as SQIVND (reference sequence). Here the CDR3 DNA reads TGTGCCAGTAGCCTAAAACCCCCGGGACAGGGGGCTCGGGAGCAGTACTTC. This codes for CASSLKPPGQGAREQYF. Using reference TRBV19 and TRBJ2-7 for the parts outside the CDR3, the full variable domain is DGGITQSPKYLFRKEGQNVTLSCEQNLNHDAMYWYRQDPGQGLRLIYYSQIVNDFQKGDIAEGYSVSREKKESFPLTVTSAQKNPTAFYLCASSLKPPGQGAREQYFGPGTRLTVT.

The chain has TRBV28 and TRBJ2-1, with 7 bases that match TRBD2. The germline gives CDR1 MDHEN, CDR2 SYDVKM. V lost 8 bases and J lost 6; bases outside the gene matches: 10. The CDR3 spans 14 residues. The CDR3 sequence: CASLNGGSINEQFF. The CDR3 DNA sequence: TGTGCCAGCTTAAATGGCGGGAGCATCAATGAGCAGTTCTTC.

The chain combines TRBV5-4 with TRBJ2-5, with D unclear. Germline CDR1 reads SGHNT; CDR2 reads YYREEE (reference sequence). The CDR3 spans 15 residues. The germline V and J ends were trimmed by 0 bases and 5 bases, with 14 bases remaining between them. In nucleotides, the CDR3 is TGTGCCAGCAGCTTGGAGCCAGCTCGGGCGGAGACCCAGTACTTC. Residues: CASSLEPARAETQYF.

The rearrangement uses TRBV21-1 and TRBJ2-7; the table calls TRBD2, which could not be checked here. TRBV21-1 is flagged as a pseudogene. This CDR3 region has 14 residues. The CDR3 DNA reads as TGTGCCAGCAGCAAAGGTGCGGCGGGAGGGGAGCAGTACTTC. Translating it yields CASSKGAAGGEQYF.

The chain couples TRBV6-2 or TRBV6-3 to TRBJ2-1; D may be TRBD2 (6 bases). Germline loops: CDR1 MNHEY, CDR2 SVGEGT. The CDR3 is 15 residues long. V was cut by 4 bases and J by 2 bases, with 12 bases left in between. The CDR3 coding sequence is TGTGCCAGCAGTTTTCTAGGAGGGACCTACAATGAGCAGTTCTTC. It codes for CASSFLGGTYNEQFF.

This chain connects TRBV27 to TRBJ1-2; D remains unclear. This CDR3 contains 12 residues. The V end was cut by 2 bases, the J end by 6 bases, with 7 bases between. Germline values: CDR1 MNHEY, CDR2 SMNVEV (reference sequence). The CDR3 loop is CASSLEGHGYTF. The CDR3 coding sequence is TGTGCCAGCAGTTTAGAAGGGCATGGCTACACCTTC.

The chain employs TRBV28 and TRBJ2-1; D not resolved. Germline V gives CDR1 MDHEN, CDR2 SYDVKM. The CDR3 has 13 residues. Trimming cost V 5 bases and J 6 bases, with 11 bases left between them. CDR3 sequence: CASSPSPGNEQFF. The DNA for the CDR3 is TGTGCCAGCAGTCCGTCTCCCGGCAATGAGCAGTTCTTC.

This chain uses TRBV19 with TRBJ1-1; a weak D match, TRBD1 (6 bases). V was cut by 5 bases and J by 5 bases, with 15 bases left in between. The CDR3 loop spans 14 amino acids. The germline V gene encodes CDR1 LNHDA and CDR2 SQIVND (reference sequence). As DNA, the CDR3 is TGTGCCAGTAGTGTCAGGGGAGATCGGACTGAAGCTTTCTTT. As protein: CASSVRGDRTEAFF.

This chain joins TRBV5-6 and TRBJ1-1; D unresolved. This CDR3 is 13 amino acids long. Germline V lookup: CDR1 SGHDT, CDR2 YYEEEE. Trimming cost V 4 bases and J 8 bases, with 15 bases left between them. The CDR3 nucleotides read TGTGCCAGCAGCCCGCGGACCGCGGAAGAAGCTTTCTTT. Its protein product is CASSPRTAEEAFF.

The chain links TRBV7-8 to TRBJ2-1; 11 bases map to TRBD2. The CDR3 runs 17 residues. The germline V gene has CDR1 SGHVS and CDR2 FQNEAQ. With 5 bases clipped from V and 0 bases from J, the junction kept 6 bases outside the gene matches. The CDR3 spells CASSLTSGVSSYNEQFF. In DNA, the CDR3 is TGTGCCAGCAGCCTGACTAGCGGGGTAAGCTCCTACAATGAGCAGTTCTTC.

The chain recombines TRBV15 with TRBJ2-7; weak D call: TRBD1 (6 bases). The CDR3 runs 15 residues. The V end lost 1 base, the J end lost 0 bases, and 10 bases lay between the germline ends. From germline, CDR1 is LNHNV and CDR2 YYDKDF (reference sequence). The CDR3 region is CATSRGSGASYEQYF. In DNA, the CDR3 is TGTGCCACCAGCAGAGGGTCAGGGGCCTCCTACGAGCAGTACTTC.